This T cell receptor beta chain was observed in a study of graft-versus-host responses after intestinal transplantation. Study-wide context: Every one of the recipients received anti-thymocyte globulin induction and afterwards took tacrolimus and steroids for 3 to 4 years. Study-level results: Graft-versus-host to host-versus-graft clonal ratios in allografts were high in patients with graft-donor T cell macrochimerism. Early after transplant, HvG declines were associated with peak levels of circulating GvH clones.

V was clipped by 7 bases and J by 2 bases, with 12 bases between them. The CDR3 has 12 amino acids. Germline CDR1 and CDR2: SQVTM and ANQGSEA. As concerns this clone: The antigen remains undetermined.

Using immunoSEQ multiplex PCR, the repertoire was profiled, and TCRdb retains in-frame clones only, with some absent. The sample lists more than 100,000 clones, approximately 93% occurring once. This specimen consisted of unstimulated CD8+ T cells sorted from spleen or lymph node cells, obtained before intestinal transplant. The origin of this receptor is a human donor who received an intestinal transplant. The chain joins TRBV29-1 to TRBJ2-7; D not certain. The CDR3, as DNA: TGCAGCGCACGAGATAGCCCCTACGAGCAGTACTTC. Residues: CSARDSPYEQYF.